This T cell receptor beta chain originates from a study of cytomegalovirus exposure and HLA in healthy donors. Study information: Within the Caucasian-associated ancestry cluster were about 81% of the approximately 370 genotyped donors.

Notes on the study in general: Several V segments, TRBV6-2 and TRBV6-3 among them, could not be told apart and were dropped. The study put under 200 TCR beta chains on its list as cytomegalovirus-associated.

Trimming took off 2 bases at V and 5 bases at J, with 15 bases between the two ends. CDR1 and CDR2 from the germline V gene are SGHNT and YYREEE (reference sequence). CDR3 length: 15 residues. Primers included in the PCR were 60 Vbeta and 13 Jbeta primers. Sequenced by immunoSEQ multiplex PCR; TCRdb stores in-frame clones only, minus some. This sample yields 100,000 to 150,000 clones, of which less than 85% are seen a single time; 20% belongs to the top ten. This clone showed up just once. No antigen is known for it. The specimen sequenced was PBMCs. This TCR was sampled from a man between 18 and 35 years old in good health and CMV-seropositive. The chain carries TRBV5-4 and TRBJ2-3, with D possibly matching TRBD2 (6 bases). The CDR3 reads CASSFSAGGIDTQYF. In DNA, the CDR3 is TGTGCCAGCAGCTTTTCAGCCGGCGGGATAGATACGCAGTATTTT.